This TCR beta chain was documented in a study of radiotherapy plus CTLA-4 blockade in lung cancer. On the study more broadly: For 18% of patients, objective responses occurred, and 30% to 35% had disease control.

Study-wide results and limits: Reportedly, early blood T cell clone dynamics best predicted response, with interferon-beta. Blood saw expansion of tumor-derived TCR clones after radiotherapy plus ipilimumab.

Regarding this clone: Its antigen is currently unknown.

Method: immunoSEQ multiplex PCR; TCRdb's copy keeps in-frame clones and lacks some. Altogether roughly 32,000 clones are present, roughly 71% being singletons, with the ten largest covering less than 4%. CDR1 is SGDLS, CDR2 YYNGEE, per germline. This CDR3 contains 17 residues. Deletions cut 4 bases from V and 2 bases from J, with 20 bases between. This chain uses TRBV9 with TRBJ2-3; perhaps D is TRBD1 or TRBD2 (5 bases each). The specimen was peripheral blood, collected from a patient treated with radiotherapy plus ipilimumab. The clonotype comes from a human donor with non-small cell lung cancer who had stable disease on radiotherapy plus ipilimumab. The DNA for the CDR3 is TGTGCCAGCAGCCCCAGCGAGAGGGGCGGAGCCACAGATACGCAGTATTTT. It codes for CASSPSERGGATDTQYF.